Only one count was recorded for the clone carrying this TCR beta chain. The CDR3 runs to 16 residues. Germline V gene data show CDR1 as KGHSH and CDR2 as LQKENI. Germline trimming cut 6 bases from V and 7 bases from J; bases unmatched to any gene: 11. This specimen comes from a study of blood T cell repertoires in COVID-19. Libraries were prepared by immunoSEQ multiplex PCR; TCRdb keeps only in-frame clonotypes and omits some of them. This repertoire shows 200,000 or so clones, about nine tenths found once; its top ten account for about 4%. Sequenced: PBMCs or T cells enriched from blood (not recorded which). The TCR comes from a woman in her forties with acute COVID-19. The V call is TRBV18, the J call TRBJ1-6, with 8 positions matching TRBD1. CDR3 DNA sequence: TGTGCCAGCTCGCCTCAAACCGGGACAGGCAATTCACCCCTCCACTTT. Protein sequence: CASSPQTGTGNSPLHF.